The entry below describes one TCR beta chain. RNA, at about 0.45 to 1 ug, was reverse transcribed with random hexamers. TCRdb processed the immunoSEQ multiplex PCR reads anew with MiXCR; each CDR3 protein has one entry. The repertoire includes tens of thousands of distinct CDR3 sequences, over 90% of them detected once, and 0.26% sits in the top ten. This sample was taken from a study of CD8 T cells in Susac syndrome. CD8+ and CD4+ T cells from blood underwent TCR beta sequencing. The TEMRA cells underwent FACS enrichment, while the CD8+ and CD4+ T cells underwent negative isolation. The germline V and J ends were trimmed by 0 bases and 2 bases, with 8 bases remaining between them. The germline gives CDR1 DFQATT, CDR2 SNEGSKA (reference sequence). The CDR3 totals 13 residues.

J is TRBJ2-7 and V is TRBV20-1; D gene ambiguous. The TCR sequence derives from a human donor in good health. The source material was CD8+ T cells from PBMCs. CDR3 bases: TGCAGTGCTAGAGATGTCCGAGCCTACGAGCAGTACTTC. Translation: CSARDVRAYEQYF.